This record looks at one T cell receptor (beta chain) sequence and its context. Its antigen remains unknown. An end of the junction differs from the germline gene, which may be a read error. Germline V gene data show CDR1 as SGHTA and CDR2 as FQGNSA. This CDR3 spans 13 amino acids. These data originate in a study of CD8+ T cells in alopecia areata. About the study: Treated individuals took tofacitinib by mouth, 5 to 10 mg twice daily.

After isolation, RNA underwent reverse transcription to generate cDNA as the sequencing template. Only in-frame clones appear in the TCRdb table, and some are missing; sequencing was by immunoSEQ multiplex PCR. The table records 110,000 or so clones, 35% to 45% of them present only once. Peripheral blood samples and lesional scalp punch biopsies were obtained from alopecia areata patients. Study-level results: Lesional scalp, notably in alopecia totalis/universalis, had clonality above that of normal scalp.

The source is a human donor with alopecia areata. The rearrangement joins TRBV7-2 to TRBJ2-7; TRBD2 matches at 8 bases. Sequenced sample: CD4+ T cells sorted from blood. The CDR3 nucleotides read TGTGCCAGCAGCTTAGCGCGCCCTAGCGGGCCGTTCTTC. This sequence encodes CASSLARPSGPFF. Complete variable domain (other parts from reference TRBV7-2 and TRBJ2-7): GAGVSQSPSNKVTEKGKDVELRCDPISGHTALYWYRQSLGQGLEFLIYFQGNSAPDKSGLPSDRFSAERTGGSVSTLTIQRTQQEDSAVYLCASSLARPSGPFFGPGTRLTVT.